This TCR beta chain was recorded in a study of blood T cell repertoires in COVID-19. In the study's own analysis: Nucleated cell counts were estimated from reference gene primer amplification. Data came from immunoSEQ multiplex PCR; TCRdb stores just in-frame clones and leaves some out. From that table come the V and J calls and clone size; the DNA was used to work out D and trimming. Among 130,000 to 150,000 clones listed, around 82% were seen once. The CDR3 runs 15 residues. The V and J ends lost 4 bases and 7 bases, in that order; junction bases with no gene match: 5. Per germline, CDR1 SGHTA and CDR2 FQGTGA.

Sequencing input: peripheral blood. The clonotype comes from a human donor with acute or convalescent COVID-19. The donor label of this sample is uncertain. The J gene is TRBJ2-1, the V gene TRBV7-3, with 12 nucleotides matching TRBD2. This CDR3 reads CASSWRLAGVNEQFF. CDR3 nucleotide sequence: TGTGCCAGCAGCTGGAGACTAGCGGGGGTGAATGAGCAGTTCTTC.